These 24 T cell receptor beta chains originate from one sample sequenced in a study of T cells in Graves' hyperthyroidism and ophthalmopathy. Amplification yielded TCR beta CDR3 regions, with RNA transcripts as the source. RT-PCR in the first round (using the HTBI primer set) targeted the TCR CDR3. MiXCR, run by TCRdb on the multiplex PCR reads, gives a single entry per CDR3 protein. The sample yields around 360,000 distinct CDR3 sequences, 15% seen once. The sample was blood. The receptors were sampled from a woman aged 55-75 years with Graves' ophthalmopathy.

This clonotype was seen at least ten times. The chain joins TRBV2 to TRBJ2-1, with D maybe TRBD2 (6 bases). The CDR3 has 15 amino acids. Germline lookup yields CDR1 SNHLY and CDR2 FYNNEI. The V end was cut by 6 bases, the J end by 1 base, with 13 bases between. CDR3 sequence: CASRAIAGSYNEQFF. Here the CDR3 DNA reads TGTGCCAGCAGAGCGATTGCGGGATCCTACAATGAGCAGTTCTTC.

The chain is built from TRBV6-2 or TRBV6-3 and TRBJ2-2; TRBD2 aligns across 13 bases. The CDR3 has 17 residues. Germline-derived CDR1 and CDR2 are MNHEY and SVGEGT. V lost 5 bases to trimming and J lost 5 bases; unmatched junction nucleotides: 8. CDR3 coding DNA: TGTGCCAGCAGTCTAACTAGCGGGAGGGCAAAGACCGGGGAGCTGTTTTTT. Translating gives CASSLTSGRAKTGELFF.

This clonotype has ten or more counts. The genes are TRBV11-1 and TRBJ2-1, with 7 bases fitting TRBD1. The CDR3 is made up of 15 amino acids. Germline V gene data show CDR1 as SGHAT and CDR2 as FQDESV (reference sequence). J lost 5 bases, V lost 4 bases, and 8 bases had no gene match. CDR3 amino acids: CASSSGDSVHNEQFF. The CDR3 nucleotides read TGTGCCAGCAGCTCCGGGGACAGTGTCCACAATGAGCAGTTCTTC.

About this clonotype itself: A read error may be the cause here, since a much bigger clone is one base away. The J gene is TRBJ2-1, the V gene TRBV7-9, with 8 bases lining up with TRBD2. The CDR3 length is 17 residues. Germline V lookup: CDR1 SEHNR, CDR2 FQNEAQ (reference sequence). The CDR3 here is CASSLNSVGLAGPQQCF. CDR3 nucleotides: TGTGCCAGCAGCTTAAATTCGGTGGGCCTAGCGGGCCCTCAGCAGTGCTTC.

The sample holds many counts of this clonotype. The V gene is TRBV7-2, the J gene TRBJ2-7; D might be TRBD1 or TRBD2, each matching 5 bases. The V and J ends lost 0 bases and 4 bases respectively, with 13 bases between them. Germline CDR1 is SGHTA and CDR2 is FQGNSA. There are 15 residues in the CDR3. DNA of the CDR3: TGTGCCAGCAGCTTAGCTGGGGGAGTAGGTTACGAGCAGTACTTC. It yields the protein CASSLAGGVGYEQYF.

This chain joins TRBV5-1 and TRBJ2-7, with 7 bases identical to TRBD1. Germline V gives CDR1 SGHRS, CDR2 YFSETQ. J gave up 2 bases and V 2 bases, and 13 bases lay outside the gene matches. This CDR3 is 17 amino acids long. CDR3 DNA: TGCGCCAGCAGCTTACAGGGGCCAGATACTTTCCCCTACGAGCAGTACTTC. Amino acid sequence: CASSLQGPDTFPYEQYF. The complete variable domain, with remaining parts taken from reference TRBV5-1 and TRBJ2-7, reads KAGVTQTPRYLIKTRGQQVTLSCSPISGHRSVSWYQQTPGQGLQFLFEYFSETQRNKGNFPGRFSGRQFSNSRSEMNVSTLELGDSALYLCASSLQGPDTFPYEQYFGPGTRLTVT.

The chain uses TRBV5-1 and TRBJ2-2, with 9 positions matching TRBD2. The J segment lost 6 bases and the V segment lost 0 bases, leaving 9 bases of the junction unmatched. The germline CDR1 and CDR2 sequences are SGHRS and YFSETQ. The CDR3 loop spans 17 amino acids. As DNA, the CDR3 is TGCGCCAGCAGCTTGGTAATAGCGGGAGAAGGGCCCGGGGAGCTGTTTTTT. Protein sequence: CASSLVIAGEGPGELFF.

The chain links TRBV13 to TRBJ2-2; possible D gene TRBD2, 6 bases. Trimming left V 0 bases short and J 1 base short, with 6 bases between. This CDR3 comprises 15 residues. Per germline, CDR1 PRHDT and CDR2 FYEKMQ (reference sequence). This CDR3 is CASSLGRGNTGELFF. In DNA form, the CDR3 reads TGTGCCAGCAGCTTAGGGCGGGGGAACACCGGGGAGCTGTTTTTT.

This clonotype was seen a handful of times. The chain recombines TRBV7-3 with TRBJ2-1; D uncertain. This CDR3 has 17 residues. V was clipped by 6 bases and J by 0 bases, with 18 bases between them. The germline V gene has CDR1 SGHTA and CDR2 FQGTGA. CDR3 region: CASSPPQAISSYNEQFF. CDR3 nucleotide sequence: TGTGCCAGCAGTCCGCCTCAGGCAATTAGCTCCTACAATGAGCAGTTCTTC.

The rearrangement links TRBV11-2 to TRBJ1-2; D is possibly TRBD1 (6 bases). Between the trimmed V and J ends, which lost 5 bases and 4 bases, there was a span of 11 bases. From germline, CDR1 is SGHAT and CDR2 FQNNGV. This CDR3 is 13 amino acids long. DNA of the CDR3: TGTGCCAGCAGCACCAGGGGCGGCTATGGCTACACCTTC. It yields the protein CASSTRGGYGYTF.

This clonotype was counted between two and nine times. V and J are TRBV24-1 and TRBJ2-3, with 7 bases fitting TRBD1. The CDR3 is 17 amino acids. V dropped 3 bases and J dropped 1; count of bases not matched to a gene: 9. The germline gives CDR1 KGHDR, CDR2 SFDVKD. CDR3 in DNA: TGTGCCACCAGTGATACCAAGACAGGGCTTGGCACAGATACGCAGTATTTT. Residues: CATSDTKTGLGTDTQYF.

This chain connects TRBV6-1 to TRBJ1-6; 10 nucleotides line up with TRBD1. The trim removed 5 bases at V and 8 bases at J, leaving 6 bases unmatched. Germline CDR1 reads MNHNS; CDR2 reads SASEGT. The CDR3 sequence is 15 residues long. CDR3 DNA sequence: TGTGCCAGCAGTTTGGGACAGGGGAGATATTCACCCCTCCACTTT. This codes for CASSLGQGRYSPLHF.

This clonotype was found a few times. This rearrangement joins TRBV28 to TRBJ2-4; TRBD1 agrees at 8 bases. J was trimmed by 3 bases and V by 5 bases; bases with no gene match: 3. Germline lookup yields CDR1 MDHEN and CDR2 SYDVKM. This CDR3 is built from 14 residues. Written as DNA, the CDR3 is TGTGCCAGCAGTCAACAGGGGGACAAAAACATTCAGTACTTC. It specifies CASSQQGDKNIQYF.

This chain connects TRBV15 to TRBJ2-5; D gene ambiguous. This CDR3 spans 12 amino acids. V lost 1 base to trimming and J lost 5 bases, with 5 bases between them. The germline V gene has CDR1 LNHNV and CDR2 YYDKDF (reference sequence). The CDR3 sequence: CATSRGLETQYF. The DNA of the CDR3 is TGTGCCACCAGCAGAGGTTTGGAGACCCAGTACTTC.

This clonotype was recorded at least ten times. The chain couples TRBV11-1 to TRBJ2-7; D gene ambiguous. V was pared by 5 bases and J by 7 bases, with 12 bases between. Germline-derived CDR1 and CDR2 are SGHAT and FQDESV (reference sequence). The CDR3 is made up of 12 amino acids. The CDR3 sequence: CASSRHSGEQYF. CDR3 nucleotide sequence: TGTGCCAGCAGCCGACACTCTGGGGAGCAGTACTTC.

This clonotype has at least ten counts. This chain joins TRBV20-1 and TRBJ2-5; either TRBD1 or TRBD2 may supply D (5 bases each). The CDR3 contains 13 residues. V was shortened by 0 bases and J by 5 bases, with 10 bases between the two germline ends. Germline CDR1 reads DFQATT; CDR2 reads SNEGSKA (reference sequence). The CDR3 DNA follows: TGCAGTGCTAGAGATACCAGGGACGAGACCCAGTACTTC. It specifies CSARDTRDETQYF.

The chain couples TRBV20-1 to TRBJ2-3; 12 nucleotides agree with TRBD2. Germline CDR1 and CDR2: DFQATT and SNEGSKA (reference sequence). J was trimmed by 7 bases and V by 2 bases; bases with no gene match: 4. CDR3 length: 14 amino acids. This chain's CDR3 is CSARRTSGTNTQYF. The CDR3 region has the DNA TGCAGTGCTAGAAGGACTAGCGGGACAAATACGCAGTATTTT.

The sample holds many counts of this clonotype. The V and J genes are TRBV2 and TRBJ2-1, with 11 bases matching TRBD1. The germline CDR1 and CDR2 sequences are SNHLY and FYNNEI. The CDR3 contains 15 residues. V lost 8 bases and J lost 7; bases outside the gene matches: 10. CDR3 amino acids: CASGVGQGARNEQFF. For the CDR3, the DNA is TGTGCCAGCGGGGTCGGACAGGGGGCACGAAATGAGCAGTTCTTC.

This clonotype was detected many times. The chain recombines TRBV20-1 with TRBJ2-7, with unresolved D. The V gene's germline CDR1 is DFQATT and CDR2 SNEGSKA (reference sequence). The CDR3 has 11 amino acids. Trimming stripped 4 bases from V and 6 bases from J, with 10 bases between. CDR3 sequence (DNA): TGCAGTGCTAACCTCCTCTCCGAGCAGTACTTC. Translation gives CSANLLSEQYF.

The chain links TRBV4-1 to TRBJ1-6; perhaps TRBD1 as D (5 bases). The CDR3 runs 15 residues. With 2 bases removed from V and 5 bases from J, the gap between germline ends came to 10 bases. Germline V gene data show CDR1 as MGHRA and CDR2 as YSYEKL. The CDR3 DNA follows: TGCGCCAGCAGCCAACGGGACCGGGATAATTCACCCCTCCACTTT. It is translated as CASSQRDRDNSPLHF.

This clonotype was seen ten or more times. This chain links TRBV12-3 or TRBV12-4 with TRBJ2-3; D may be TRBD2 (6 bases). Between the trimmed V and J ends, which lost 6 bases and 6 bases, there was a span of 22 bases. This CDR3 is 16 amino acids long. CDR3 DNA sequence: TGTGCCAGCAGCACATTGGGGCTCGGGGGTTCCGATACGCAGTATTTT. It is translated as CASSTLGLGGSDTQYF.

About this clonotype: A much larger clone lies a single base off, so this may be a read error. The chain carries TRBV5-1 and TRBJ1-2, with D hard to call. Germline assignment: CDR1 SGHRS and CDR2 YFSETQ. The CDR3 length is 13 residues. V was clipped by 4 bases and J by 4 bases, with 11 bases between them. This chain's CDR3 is CASSVEATYGYTF. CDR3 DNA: TGCGCCAGCAGCGTCGAGGCGACCTATGGCTACACCTTC. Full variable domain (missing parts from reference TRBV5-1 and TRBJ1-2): KAGVTQTPRYLIKTRGQQVTLSCSPISGHRSVSWYQQTPGQGLQFLFEYFSETQRNKGNFPGRFSGRQFSNSRSEMNVSTLELGDSALYLCASSVEATYGYTFGSGTRLTVV.

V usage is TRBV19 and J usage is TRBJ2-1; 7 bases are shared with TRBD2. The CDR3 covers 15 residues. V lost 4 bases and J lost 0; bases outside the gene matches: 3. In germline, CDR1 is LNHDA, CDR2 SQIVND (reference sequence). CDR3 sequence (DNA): TGTGCCAGTAGTAGGGAGGGGAGCTCCTACAATGAGCAGTTCTTC. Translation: CASSREGSSYNEQFF.

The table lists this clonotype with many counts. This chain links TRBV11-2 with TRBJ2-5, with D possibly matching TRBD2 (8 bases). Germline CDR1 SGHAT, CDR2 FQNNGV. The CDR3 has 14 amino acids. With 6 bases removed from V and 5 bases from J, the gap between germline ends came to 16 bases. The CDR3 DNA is TGTGCCAGCAGTATAGGGGGCGGGGGGGAGACCCAGTACTTC. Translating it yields CASSIGGGGETQYF.